This T cell receptor (beta chain) was captured in a study of cytomegalovirus exposure and HLA in healthy donors. Study-level background: Among the approximately 420 donors who were genotyped, approximately 76% fell in the genetic ancestry cluster that is associated with self-reported Caucasian donors. The study, taken as a whole, reports: No immune exposure information besides CMV serostatus was available. Later work found that TCR association rates differed between HLA loci; DRB1 had the most and HLA-C the fewest. V- and J-gene trimming of TCR beta was linked (in a later analysis) to a missense DCLRE1C variant.

The PCR ran on 60 Vbeta and 13 Jbeta primers. Measured with immunoSEQ multiplex PCR; TCRdb has only the in-frame clones, and not every one. The data contain about 300,000 clones, about nine tenths of them singletons. This CDR3 contains 15 residues. Trimming removed 2 bases from V and 6 bases from J; junction bases left unmatched: 10. Germline lookup yields CDR1 GTSNPN and CDR2 SVGIG (reference sequence). A note on this clone: What it binds is not known.

The receptor was derived from a man aged 35-49 years in good health and CMV-seropositive. The chain is built from TRBV30 and TRBJ1-1; 9 positions match TRBD1. Sequencing input: PBMCs. CDR3 DNA: TGTGCCTGGAGTCCACCCGGGACAGGGAAGCCTGAAGCTTTCTTT. Its translation is CAWSPPGTGKPEAFF.